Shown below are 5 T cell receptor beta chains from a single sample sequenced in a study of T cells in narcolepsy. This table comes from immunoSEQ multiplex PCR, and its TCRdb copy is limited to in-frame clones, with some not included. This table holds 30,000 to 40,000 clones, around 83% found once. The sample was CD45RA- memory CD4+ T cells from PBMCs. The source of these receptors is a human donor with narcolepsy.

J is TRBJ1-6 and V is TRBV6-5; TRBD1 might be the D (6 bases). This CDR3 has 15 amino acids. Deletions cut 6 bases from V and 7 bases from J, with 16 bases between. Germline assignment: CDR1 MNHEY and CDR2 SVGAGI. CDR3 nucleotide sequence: TGTGCCAGCAGCACAGTAACAGGGACCAATTCACCCCTCCACTTT. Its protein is CASSTVTGTNSPLHF.

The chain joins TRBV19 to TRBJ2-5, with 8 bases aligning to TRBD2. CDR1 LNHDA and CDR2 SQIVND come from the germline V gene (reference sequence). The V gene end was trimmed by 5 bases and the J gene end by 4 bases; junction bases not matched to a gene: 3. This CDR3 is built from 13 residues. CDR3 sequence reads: CASSPAGGETQYF. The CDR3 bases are TGTGCCAGTAGTCCCGCGGGGGGAGAGACCCAGTACTTC. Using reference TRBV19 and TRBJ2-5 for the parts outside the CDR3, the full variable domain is DGGITQSPKYLFRKEGQNVTLSCEQNLNHDAMYWYRQDPGQGLRLIYYSQIVNDFQKGDIAEGYSVSREKKESFPLTVTSAQKNPTAFYLCASSPAGGETQYFGPGTRLLVL.

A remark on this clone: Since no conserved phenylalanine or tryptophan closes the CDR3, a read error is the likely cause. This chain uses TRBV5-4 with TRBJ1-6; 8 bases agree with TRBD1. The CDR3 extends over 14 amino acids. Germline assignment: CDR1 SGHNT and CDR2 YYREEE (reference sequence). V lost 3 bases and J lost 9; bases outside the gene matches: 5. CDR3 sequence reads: CASSSGQGRSPLHL. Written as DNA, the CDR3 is TGTGCCAGCAGCTCCGGACAGGGACGTTCACCCCTCCACCTT.

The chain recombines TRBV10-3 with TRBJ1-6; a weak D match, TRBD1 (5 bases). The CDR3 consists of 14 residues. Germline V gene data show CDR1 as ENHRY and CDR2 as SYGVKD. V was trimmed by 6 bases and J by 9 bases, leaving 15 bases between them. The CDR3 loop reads CAISEGTVASPLHF. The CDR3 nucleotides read TGTGCCATCAGCGAGGGGACTGTGGCTTCACCCCTCCACTTT.

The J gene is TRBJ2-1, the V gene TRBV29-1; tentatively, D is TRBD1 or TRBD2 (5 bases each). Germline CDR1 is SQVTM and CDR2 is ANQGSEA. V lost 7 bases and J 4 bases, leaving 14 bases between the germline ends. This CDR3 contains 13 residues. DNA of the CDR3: TGCAGCGGACCCCGGGACGGATACAATGAGCAGTTCTTC. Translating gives CSGPRDGYNEQFF.